The source of this TCR beta chain is a study of blood T cells in healthy people across ages. CDR1 KGHDR and CDR2 SFDVKD come from the germline V gene. The CDR3 has 14 residues. The V end lost 6 bases, the J end lost 6 bases, and 15 bases lay between the germline ends. Study observations and caveats: Compared with aged donors, long-lived donors showed fewer expanded clones, suggesting selection.

Peripheral blood samples of approximately 10 milliliters were drawn from each donor. Comments on this clonotype: Its antigen is as yet unknown. Given a much more abundant clone one base away, this may be a read error.

A second PCR, run for about 7 to 11 cycles, used a sample-barcoded 5' primer plus a J-beta primer mix. MiXCR was run by TCRdb on the 5' RACE reads, yielding one entry per CDR3 protein. This table has approximately 700,000 distinct CDR3 sequences, about 32% appearing once. The chain has TRBV24-1 and TRBJ2-3, with D tentatively TRBD2 (5 bases). The receptor was isolated from a woman older than 75 in good health. The sequencing input was blood. The CDR3 protein is CATSSVGRGDTQYF. CDR3 in DNA: TGTGCCACCAGTTCGGTAGGTAGAGGGGATACGCAGTATTTT.